Following are 8 T cell receptor beta chains from one sample sequenced in a study of blood T cell repertoires in COVID-19. Measured with immunoSEQ multiplex PCR; TCRdb has only the in-frame clones, and not every one. The sample has roughly 160,000 clones, less than 90% seen once. The sequenced material came from peripheral blood. The receptors were sampled from a man younger than 35 with active or convalescent COVID-19.

V gene TRBV6-1 combines with J gene TRBJ2-5; the D is unclear. Deletions cut 3 bases from V and 1 base from J, with 9 bases between. Germline V gene lookup returns CDR1 MNHNS and CDR2 SASEGT. The CDR3 sequence is 14 residues long. DNA for the CDR3: TGTGCCAGCAGTGAGGGCAGTCTCCAAGAGACCCAGTACTTC. Translation gives CASSEGSLQETQYF.

The rearrangement links TRBV9 to TRBJ1-4; D is undetermined. Germline lookup yields CDR1 SGDLS and CDR2 YYNGEE. V gave up 2 bases and J gave up 5 bases, with 16 bases separating them. The CDR3 has 16 amino acids. Here the CDR3 reads CASSVLTGVPNEKLFF. The CDR3 DNA follows: TGTGCCAGCAGCGTGCTAACCGGGGTCCCAAATGAAAAACTGTTTTTT.

DNA for the CDR3: TGTGCCACCAGCAGAGATATAGGACTAGCGGGAAAAAACATTCAGTACTTC. It specifies CATSRDIGLAGKNIQYF. J is TRBJ2-4 and V is TRBV15, with TRBD2 matching 12 bases. V lost 0 bases and J lost 4; bases outside the gene matches: 4. CDR3 length equals 17 residues. Per the germline V gene, CDR1 is LNHNV and CDR2 is YYDKDF (reference sequence).

Written as DNA, the CDR3 is TGTGCCAGCTCACCACCGGGACTAGCGGTAGGCACCGGGGAGCTGTTTTTT. Translation gives CASSPPGLAVGTGELFF. V usage is TRBV18 and J usage is TRBJ2-2, with 11 bases aligning to TRBD2. With V trimmed by 0 bases and J by 4 bases, 4 bases remained unmatched. CDR1 and CDR2 from the germline V gene are KGHSH and LQKENI. This CDR3 has 17 residues.

This chain joins TRBV6-5 and TRBJ1-1; D gene ambiguous. V lost 6 bases to trimming and J lost 7 bases, with 9 bases between them. CDR1 is MNHEY, CDR2 SVGAGI, per germline. This CDR3 comprises 11 residues. The CDR3 DNA reads as TGTGCCAGCAGCCCCCACAGTGAAGCTTTCTTT. Amino acids: CASSPHSEAFF.

The chain employs TRBV5-1 and TRBJ2-3; TRBD2 matches 9 bases. V lost 6 bases and J lost 3; bases outside the gene matches: 2. This CDR3 region has 13 residues. From germline, CDR1 is SGHRS and CDR2 YFSETQ. The CDR3 sequence: CASTSGNTDTQYF. The CDR3 coding sequence is TGCGCCAGCACTAGCGGGAATACAGATACGCAGTATTTT. The full variable domain, with the rest looked up from reference TRBV5-1 and TRBJ2-3, is KAGVTQTPRYLIKTRGQQVTLSCSPISGHRSVSWYQQTPGQGLQFLFEYFSETQRNKGNFPGRFSGRQFSNSRSEMNVSTLELGDSALYLCASTSGNTDTQYFGPGTRLTVL.

This sequence joins TRBV2 and TRBJ2-1, with 12 bases aligning to TRBD2. CDR1 and CDR2 from the germline V gene are SNHLY and FYNNEI. The V and J ends lost 5 bases and 4 bases, in that order; junction bases with no gene match: 3. The CDR3 is 15 amino acids. The CDR3 DNA reads TGTGCCAGCAGTCCACTAGCGGGGGGTTACAATGAGCAGTTCTTC. Translated: CASSPLAGGYNEQFF.

This clone was recorded a few times. The chain recombines TRBV7-9 with TRBJ2-7, with D possibly TRBD2 on 6 matching bases. The CDR3 consists of 13 residues. Trimming took 5 bases from V and 2 from J, leaving 10 bases between them. Per the germline V gene, CDR1 is SEHNR and CDR2 is FQNEAQ (reference sequence). The CDR3 is CASSRGFPYEQYF. CDR3 DNA: TGTGCCAGCAGCCGGGGGTTTCCCTACGAGCAGTACTTC.